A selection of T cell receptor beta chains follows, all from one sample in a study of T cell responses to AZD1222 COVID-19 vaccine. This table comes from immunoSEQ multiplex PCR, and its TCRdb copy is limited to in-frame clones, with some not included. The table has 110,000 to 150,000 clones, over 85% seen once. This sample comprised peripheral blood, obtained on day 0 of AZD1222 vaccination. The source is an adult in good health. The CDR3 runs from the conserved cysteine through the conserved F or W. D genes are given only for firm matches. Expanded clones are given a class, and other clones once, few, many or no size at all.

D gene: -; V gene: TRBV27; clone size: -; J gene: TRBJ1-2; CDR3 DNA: TGTGCCAGCAGTTTACTGGGTACTAACTATGGCTACACCTTC; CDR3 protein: CASSLLGTNYGYTF
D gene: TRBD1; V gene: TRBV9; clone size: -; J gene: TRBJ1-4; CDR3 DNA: TGTGCCAGCAGCGGGGGGGACAGACATAATGAAAAACTGTTTTTT; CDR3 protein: CASSGGDRHNEKLFF
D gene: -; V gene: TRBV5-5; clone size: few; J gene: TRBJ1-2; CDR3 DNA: TGTGCCAGCACCCGGTTCAGGGCCGAAAACTATGGCTACACCTTC; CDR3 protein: CASTRFRAENYGYTF
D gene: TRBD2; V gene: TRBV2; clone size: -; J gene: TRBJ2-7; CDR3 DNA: TGTGCCAGCAGTGTCGGGAGGGGGTCCCACGAGCAGTACTTC; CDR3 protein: CASSVGRGSHEQYF
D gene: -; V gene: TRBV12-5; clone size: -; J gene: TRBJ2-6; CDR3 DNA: TGTGCTAGTGGTTTAAGAAAGACCTCTGGGGCCAACGTCCTGACTTTC; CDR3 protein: CASGLRKTSGANVLTF
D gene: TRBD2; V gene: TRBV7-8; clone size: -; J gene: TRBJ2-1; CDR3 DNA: TGTGCCAGCAGCCGGGGACTAGCGGCCCACAATGAGCAGTTCTTC; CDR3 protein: CASSRGLAAHNEQFF
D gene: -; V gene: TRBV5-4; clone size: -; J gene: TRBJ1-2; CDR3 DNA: TGTGCCAGCAGCCCGGACAGCCATGGCTACACCTTC; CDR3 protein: CASSPDSHGYTF
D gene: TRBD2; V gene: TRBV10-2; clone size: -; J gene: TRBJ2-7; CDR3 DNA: TGCGCCAGCAGGGGCGAGGAGCGGGAGATCTACGAGCAGTACTTC; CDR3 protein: CASRGEEREIYEQYF
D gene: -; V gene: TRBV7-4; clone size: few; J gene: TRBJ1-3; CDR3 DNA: TGTGCCAGCAGCTCTACGCGGGGTACCGGAAACACCATATATTTT; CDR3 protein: CASSSTRGTGNTIYF
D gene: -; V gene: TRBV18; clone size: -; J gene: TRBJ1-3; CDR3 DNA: TGTGCCAGCTCACCACGGAAACAGGTCTCTGGAAACACCATATATTTT; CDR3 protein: CASSPRKQVSGNTIYF
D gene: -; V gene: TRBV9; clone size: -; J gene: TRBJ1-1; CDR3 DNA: TGTGCCAGCAGCCCATCTCAGGCCGCGAACACTGAAGCTTTCTTT; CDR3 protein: CASSPSQAANTEAFF
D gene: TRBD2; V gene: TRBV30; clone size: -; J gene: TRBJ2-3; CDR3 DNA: TGTGCCTGGAGAGCTCGGAGGGGGACTAGAGTTAGGACAGATACGCAGTATTTT; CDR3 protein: CAWRARRGTRVRTDTQYF
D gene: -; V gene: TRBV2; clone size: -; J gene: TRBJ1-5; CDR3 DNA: TGTGCCAGCAGTGATCAAGGGGTGGTGAATCAGCCCCAGCATTTT; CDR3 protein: CASSDQGVVNQPQHF
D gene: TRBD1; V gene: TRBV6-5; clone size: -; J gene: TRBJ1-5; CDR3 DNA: TGTGCCAGCAGCCCCAAGGGGGCTTGGCAGCCCCAGCATTTT; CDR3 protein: CASSPKGAWQPQHF
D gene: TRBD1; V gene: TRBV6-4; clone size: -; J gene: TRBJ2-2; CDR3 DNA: TGTGCCAGCAGTGCCCGGACAGGGACCGGGGAGCTGTTTTTT; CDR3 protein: CASSARTGTGELFF
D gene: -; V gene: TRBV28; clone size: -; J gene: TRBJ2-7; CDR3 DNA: TGTGCCAGCAGTTTGATTTACGAGCAGTACTTC; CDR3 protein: CASSLIYEQYF
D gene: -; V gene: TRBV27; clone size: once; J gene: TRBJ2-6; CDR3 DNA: TGTGCCAGCAGTGACTATGCCCCTGGGGCCAACGTCCTGACTTTC; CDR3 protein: CASSDYAPGANVLTF
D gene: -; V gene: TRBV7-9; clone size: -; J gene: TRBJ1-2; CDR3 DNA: TGTGCCAGCAGGGGGGATAACTATGGCTACACCTTC; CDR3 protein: CASRGDNYGYTF
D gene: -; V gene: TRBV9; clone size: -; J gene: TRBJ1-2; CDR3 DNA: TGTGCCAGCAGCGTAGGATCGACAGCGAACTATGGCTACACCTTC; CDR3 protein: CASSVGSTANYGYTF
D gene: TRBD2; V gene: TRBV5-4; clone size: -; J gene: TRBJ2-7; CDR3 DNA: TGTGCCAGCAGCCGTGCGGGACTAGCAGGGGAGCAGTACTTC; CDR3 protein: CASSRAGLAGEQYF
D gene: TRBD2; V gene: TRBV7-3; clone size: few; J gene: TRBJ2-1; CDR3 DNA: TGTGCCAGCAGCCCCTACCCCGGTCTAGCGGGAGTGAAGGAGCAGTTCTTC; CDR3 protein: CASSPYPGLAGVKEQFF
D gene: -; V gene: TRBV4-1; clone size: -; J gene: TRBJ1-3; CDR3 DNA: TGCGCCAGCAGCCCCAGGGGACCCGGAGATGGAAACACCATATATTTT; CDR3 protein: CASSPRGPGDGNTIYF
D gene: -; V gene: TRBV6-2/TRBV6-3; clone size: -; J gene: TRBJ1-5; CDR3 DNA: TGTGCCAGCAGTAATGACAGGCTCCGAAGCAATCAGCCCCAGCATTTT; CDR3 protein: CASSNDRLRSNQPQHF
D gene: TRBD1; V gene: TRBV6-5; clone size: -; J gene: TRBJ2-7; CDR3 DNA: TGTGCCAGCAGAGCCGGGACAGGGGCCTACGAGCAGTACTTC; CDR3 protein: CASRAGTGAYEQYF
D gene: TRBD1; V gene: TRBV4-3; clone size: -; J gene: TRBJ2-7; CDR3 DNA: TGCGCCAGCAGCCAAGATAGAGGGACAGACTTTTACGAGCAGTACTTC; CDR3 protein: CASSQDRGTDFYEQYF
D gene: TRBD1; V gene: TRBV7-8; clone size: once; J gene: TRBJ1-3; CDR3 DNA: TGTGCCAGCAGCTTTCCGGGACAGCAGTCATCTGGAAACACCATATATTTT; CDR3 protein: CASSFPGQQSSGNTIYF
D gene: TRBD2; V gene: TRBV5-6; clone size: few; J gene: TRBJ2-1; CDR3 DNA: TGTGCCAGCAGCTTAAGCGGGAGGGCCTGGGAGCAGTTCTTC; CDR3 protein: CASSLSGRAWEQFF
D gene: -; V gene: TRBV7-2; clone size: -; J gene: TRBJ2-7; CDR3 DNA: TGTGCCAGCAGCTTAGAAGGGCGGGCGGACCCCTACGAGCAGTACTTC; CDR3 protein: CASSLEGRADPYEQYF
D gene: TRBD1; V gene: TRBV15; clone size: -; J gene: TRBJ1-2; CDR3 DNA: TGTGCCACCAGCGGACGGACAGGGGGCCTCTATGGCTACACCTTC; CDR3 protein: CATSGRTGGLYGYTF
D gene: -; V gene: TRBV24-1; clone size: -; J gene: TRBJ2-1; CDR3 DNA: TGTGCCACCAGTGATCCGACTAGGAGGGGTGATGAGCAGTTCTTC; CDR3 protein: CATSDPTRRGDEQFF
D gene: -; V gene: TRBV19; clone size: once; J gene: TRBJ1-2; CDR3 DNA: TGTGCCAGTAGTATAGATGGGACCCAGACTGCTAACTATGGCTACACCTTC; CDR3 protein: CASSIDGTQTANYGYTF
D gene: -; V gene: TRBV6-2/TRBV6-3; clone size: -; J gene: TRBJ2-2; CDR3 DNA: TGTGCCAGCAGTTTCCCCCGGTGGACCGGGGAGCTGTTTTTT; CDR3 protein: CASSFPRWTGELFF
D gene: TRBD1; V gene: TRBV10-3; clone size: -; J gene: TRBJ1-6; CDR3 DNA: TGTGCCATCAGTGTGGACAGGGCTAATTCACCCCTCCACTTT; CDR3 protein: CAISVDRANSPLHF
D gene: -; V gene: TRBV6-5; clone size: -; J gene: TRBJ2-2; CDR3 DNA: TGTGCCAGCAGAGACGGGACCGGGGAGCTGTTTTTT; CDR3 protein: CASRDGTGELFF
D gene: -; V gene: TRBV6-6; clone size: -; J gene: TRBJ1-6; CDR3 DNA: TGTGCCAGCAGTTCGGACGGGCATAATTCACCCCTCCACTTT; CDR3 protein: CASSSDGHNSPLHF
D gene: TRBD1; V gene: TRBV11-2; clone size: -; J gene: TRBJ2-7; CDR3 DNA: TGTGCCAGCAGCCTCCTCGTCCAGGGGGCCCACGAGCAGTACTTC; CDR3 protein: CASSLLVQGAHEQYF
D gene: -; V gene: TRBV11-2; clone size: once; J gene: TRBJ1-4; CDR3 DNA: TGTGCCAGCAGCTTCATTGGAAATGAAAAACTGTTTTTT; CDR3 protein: CASSFIGNEKLFF
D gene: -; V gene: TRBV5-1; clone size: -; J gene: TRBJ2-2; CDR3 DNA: TGCGCCAGCAGCTCCAGATGTGGGGGCGCTTCGGACACCGGGGAGCTGTTTTTT; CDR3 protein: CASSSRCGGASDTGELFF
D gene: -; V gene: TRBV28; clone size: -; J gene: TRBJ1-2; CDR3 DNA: TGTGCCAGCAGTAAACAAGTCTATGGCTACACCTTC; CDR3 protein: CASSKQVYGYTF
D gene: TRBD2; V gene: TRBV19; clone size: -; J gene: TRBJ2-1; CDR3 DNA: TGTGCCAGTATACCGGGGACTAGCGGGCCAGGGGGCTACAATGAGCAGTTCTTC; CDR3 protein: CASIPGTSGPGGYNEQFF
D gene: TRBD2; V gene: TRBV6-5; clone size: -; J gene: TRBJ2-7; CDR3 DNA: TGTGCCAGCAGTTACTCGGCGGGAGAAAACGAGCAGTACTTC; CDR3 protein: CASSYSAGENEQYF
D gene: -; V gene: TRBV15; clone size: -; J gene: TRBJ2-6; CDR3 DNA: TGTGCCACCAGCAGAGATGAAGGGTCGGGGGCCAACGTCCTGACTTTC; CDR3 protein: CATSRDEGSGANVLTF
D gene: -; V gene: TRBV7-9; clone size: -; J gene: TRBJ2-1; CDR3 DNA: TGTGCCAGCAGCCCAGGGCCCGGGGCCCCCCTAAGGGGCAATGAGCAGTTCTTC; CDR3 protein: CASSPGPGAPLRGNEQFF